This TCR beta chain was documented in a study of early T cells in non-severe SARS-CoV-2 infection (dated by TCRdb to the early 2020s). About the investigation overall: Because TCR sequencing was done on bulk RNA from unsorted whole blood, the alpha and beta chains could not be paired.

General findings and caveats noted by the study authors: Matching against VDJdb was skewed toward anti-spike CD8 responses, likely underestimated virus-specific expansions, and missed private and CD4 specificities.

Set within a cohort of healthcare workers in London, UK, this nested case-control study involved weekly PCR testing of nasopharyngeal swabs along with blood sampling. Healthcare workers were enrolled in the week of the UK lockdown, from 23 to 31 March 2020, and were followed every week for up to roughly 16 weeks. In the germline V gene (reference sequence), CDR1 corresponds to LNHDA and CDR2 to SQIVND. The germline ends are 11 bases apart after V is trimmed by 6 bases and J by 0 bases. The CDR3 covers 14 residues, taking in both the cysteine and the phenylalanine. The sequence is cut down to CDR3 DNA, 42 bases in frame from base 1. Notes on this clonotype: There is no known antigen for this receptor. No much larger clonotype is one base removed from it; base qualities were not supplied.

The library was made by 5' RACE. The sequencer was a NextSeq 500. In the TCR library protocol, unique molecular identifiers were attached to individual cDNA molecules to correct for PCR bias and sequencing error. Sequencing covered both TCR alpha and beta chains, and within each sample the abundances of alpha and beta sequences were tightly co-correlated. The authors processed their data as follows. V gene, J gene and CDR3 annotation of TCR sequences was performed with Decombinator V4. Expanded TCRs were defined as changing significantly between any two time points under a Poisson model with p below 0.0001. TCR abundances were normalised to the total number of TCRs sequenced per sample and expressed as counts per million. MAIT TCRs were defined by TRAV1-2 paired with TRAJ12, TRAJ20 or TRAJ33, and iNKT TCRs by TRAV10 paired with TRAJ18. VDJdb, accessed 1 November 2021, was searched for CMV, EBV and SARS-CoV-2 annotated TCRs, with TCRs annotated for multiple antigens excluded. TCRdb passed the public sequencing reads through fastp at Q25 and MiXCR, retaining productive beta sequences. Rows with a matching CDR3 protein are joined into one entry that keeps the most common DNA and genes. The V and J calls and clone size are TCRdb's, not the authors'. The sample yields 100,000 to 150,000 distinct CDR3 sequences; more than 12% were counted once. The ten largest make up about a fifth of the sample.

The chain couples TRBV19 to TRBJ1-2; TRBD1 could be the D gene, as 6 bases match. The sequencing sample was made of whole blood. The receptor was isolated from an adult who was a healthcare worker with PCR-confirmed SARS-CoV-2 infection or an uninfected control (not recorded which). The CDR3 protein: CASRGQGPNYGYTF. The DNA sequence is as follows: TGTGCCAGTAGGGGTCAGGGGCCTAACTATGGCTACACCTTC.